Shown below are 26 T cell receptor beta chains from a single sample sequenced in a study of CD8+CD57+ T cells in acquired aplastic anemia. According to the study, genomic DNA was the template for TCR beta VDJ and CDR3 profiling. TCRdb ran MiXCR on the reads and lists one entry per CDR3 protein. The data hold 150,000 to 200,000 distinct CDR3 sequences, with around half observed a single time. For sequencing, patients were chosen who had shown expansion of CD8+CD57+ cells by flow cytometry. The sequenced material came from sorted CD4+, CD8+, or CD8+CD57+ T cells (not recorded which) from PBMCs. Source of these receptors: a human donor with aplastic anemia.

The V gene is TRBV20-1, the J gene TRBJ2-1; 10 bases are a match to TRBD2. The V gene's germline CDR1 is DFQATT and CDR2 SNEGSKA (reference sequence). J gave up 10 bases and V 6 bases, and 15 bases lay outside the gene matches. This CDR3 contains 15 residues. CDR3 loop: CSARSLAGDFGEQFF. The CDR3 DNA sequence: TGCAGTGCCAGAAGTCTAGCGGGGGATTTTGGAGAGCAGTTCTTC.

The genes are TRBV7-9 and TRBJ1-1; no clear D gene. This CDR3 has 12 residues. CDR1 and CDR2 (germline): SEHNR, FQNEAQ (reference sequence). Trimming pared 8 bases from V and 5 bases from J, leaving 12 bases between. The CDR3 nucleotides read TGTGCCAGCTCAAGTCCAGGAACTGAAGCTTTCTTT. Translated: CASSSPGTEAFF.

This clonotype was seen only a few times. V gene TRBV15 combines with J gene TRBJ1-2; D is undetermined. Trimming removed 7 bases at V and 2 bases at J, with 14 bases between. This CDR3 contains 14 residues. The germline gives CDR1 LNHNV, CDR2 YYDKDF (reference sequence). The CDR3 loop reads CATTLAGTNYGYTF. CDR3 sequence (DNA): TGTGCCACCACCTTAGCCGGCACCAACTATGGCTACACCTTC.

On this clonotype: Relative to the germline gene, one junction end is altered; a read error may explain this. The chain combines TRBV2 with TRBJ1-4, with D maybe TRBD1 (6 bases). Germline V CDR1 and CDR2: SNHLY, FYNNEI. This CDR3 has 12 amino acids. The CDR3 loop is CASGGTLEKLFF. The CDR3, as DNA: TGTGCCAGCGGAGGGACATTGGAAAAGCTGTTTTTT.

This clonotype showed up many times. This chain's CDR3 is CASSLTSNPNYGYTF. The CDR3 region has the DNA TGTGCCAGCAGCTTGACATCCAATCCTAACTATGGCTACACCTTC. The chain has TRBV7-8 and TRBJ1-2; D gene uncertain. The V gene lost 3 bases and the J gene lost 0 bases, with 11 bases spanning the gap. The CDR3 sequence is 15 residues long. Germline lookup yields CDR1 SGHVS and CDR2 FQNEAQ.

This clonotype has a handful of counts. A much bigger clone sits one base away, suggesting this may be a read error. The chain couples TRBV12-3 or TRBV12-4 to TRBJ1-2; TRBD1 might be the D (5 bases). Trimming took 6 bases from V and 13 from J, leaving 21 bases between them. CDR3 size: 13 residues. In DNA, the CDR3 is TGTGCCAGCAGCTGGCAGGGAGGATCCGCCTGCACCTTC. Its protein is CASSWQGGSACTF.

This clonotype was picked up many times. V gene TRBV29-1 combines with J gene TRBJ2-3, with D possibly being TRBD1 or TRBD2 (5 bases each). Germline CDR1 SQVTM, CDR2 ANQGSEA. This CDR3 spans 12 amino acids. V lost 3 bases to trimming and J lost 5 bases, with 9 bases between them. CDR3 sequence reads: CSVDGGGDTQYF. The CDR3 DNA reads TGCAGCGTTGATGGGGGTGGAGATACGCAGTATTTT.

This clonotype was picked up many times. The gene calls are TRBV3-1 and TRBJ1-1, with no clear D. CDR3 length equals 12 residues. CDR1 is LGHDT, CDR2 YNNKEL, per germline (reference sequence). The V end was cut by 2 bases, the J end by 7 bases, with 8 bases between. CDR3 nucleotides: TGTGCCAGCAGCCAACCCCCGGGTGAAGCTTTCTTT. Amino acids: CASSQPPGEAFF.

This clonotype was detected many times. The gene calls are TRBV7-3 and TRBJ2-3; 13 nucleotides match TRBD2. CDR3 length equals 16 residues. Germline V CDR1 and CDR2: SGHTA, FQGTGA. Unmatched junction bases numbered 7, after V lost 5 bases and J lost 5 bases. CDR3 nucleotides: TGTGCCAGCAGCAAAACTAGCGGGGGGGCCGGAGATACGCAGTATTTT. Residues: CASSKTSGGAGDTQYF.

The chain joins TRBV12-3 or TRBV12-4 to TRBJ1-1, with 9 bases identical to TRBD1. V shed 7 bases, J shed 7 bases, and the junction held 10 bases outside the gene matches. The CDR3 runs to 14 residues. The CDR3, as DNA: TGTGCCAGCACCAGGACAGGGGCACAGGGTGAAGCTTTCTTT. Residues: CASTRTGAQGEAFF.

This clonotype was found many times. The CDR3 region has the DNA TGCGCCAGCAGCTTGGGGACGTCGCCTGGAAACACCATATATTTT. It specifies CASSLGTSPGNTIYF. J is TRBJ1-3 and V is TRBV5-1; no definite D call. The length of the CDR3 is 15 residues. Germline CDR1 is SGHRS and CDR2 is YFSETQ. V was trimmed by 0 bases and J by 2 bases, leaving 9 bases between them.

This clonotype came up many times. The gene calls are TRBV6-9 and TRBJ1-2, with D unclear. Germline-derived CDR1 and CDR2 are MNHGY and SVAAGI. The CDR3 contains 11 residues. Trimming took 6 bases from V and 4 from J, leaving 6 bases between them. CDR3 protein: CASSGIYGYTF. Written as DNA, the CDR3 is TGTGCCAGCAGCGGAATCTATGGCTACACCTTC.

This clonotype was found many times. This chain connects TRBV3-1 to TRBJ2-5, with D perhaps TRBD2 (6 bases). Germline CDR1 reads LGHDT; CDR2 reads YNNKEL (reference sequence). V shed 8 bases and J shed 5 bases, with 9 bases lying between them. The CDR3 has 11 amino acids. CDR3 sequence reads: CASSGDETQYF. Written as DNA, the CDR3 is TGTGCCAGCTCGGGGGATGAGACCCAGTACTTC.

This clonotype has a count of ten or more. The rearrangement uses TRBV5-1 and TRBJ1-2; 7 bases match TRBD1. V dropped 4 bases and J dropped 6; count of bases not matched to a gene: 9. The CDR3 spans 14 residues. Germline CDR1 and CDR2: SGHRS and YFSETQ. CDR3 bases: TGCGCCAGCAGCCCATACCAGGGGGGAGATGGCTACACCTTC. It codes for CASSPYQGGDGYTF.

The V and J genes are TRBV20-1 and TRBJ2-7, with 7 bases fitting TRBD1. J gave up 4 bases and V 2 bases, and 11 bases lay outside the gene matches. The CDR3 contains 15 residues. From germline, CDR1 is DFQATT and CDR2 SNEGSKA (reference sequence). In DNA, the CDR3 is TGCAGTGCTAGAACAGGGGTAGAGGGCGGATACGAGCAGTACTTC. Encoded protein: CSARTGVEGGYEQYF.

The chain carries TRBV2 and TRBJ1-2; the match to TRBD1 covers 8 bases. The CDR3 is 15 residues long. The trim removed 2 bases at V and 1 base at J, leaving 3 bases unmatched. Germline V lookup: CDR1 SNHLY, CDR2 FYNNEI. CDR3 bases: TGTGCCAGCAGTGAACAGGGGGCCGGTAACTATGGCTACACCTTC. Translation gives CASSEQGAGNYGYTF.

In its sample, this clonotype was seen many times. The V gene is TRBV20-1, the J gene TRBJ2-7; possibly TRBD1 for D (5 bases). The CDR3 covers 15 residues. V lost 6 bases, J lost 3 bases, and 21 bases lay in between. CDR1 and CDR2 (germline): DFQATT, SNEGSKA (reference sequence). CDR3 DNA sequence: TGCAGTGCCGTCCAAGGGCTAGGGGCCTTCTACGAGCAGTACTTC. The encoded protein is CSAVQGLGAFYEQYF.

The chain carries TRBV7-9 and TRBJ2-1; a weak D match, TRBD2 (5 bases). There are 9 residues in the CDR3. From germline, CDR1 is SEHNR and CDR2 FQNEAQ (reference sequence). Trimming pared 7 bases from V and 10 bases from J, leaving 5 bases between. The CDR3 sequence is CASTGEQFF. Written as DNA, the CDR3 is TGTGCCAGCACGGGGGAGCAGTTCTTC.

The chain links TRBV12-3 or TRBV12-4 to TRBJ1-6; D is undetermined. V was cut by 5 bases and J by 8 bases, with 10 bases left in between. CDR3 length: 13 amino acids. CDR3 DNA: TGTGCCAGCAGTCCCGGCGGAGATTCACCCCTCCACTTT. Protein sequence: CASSPGGDSPLHF.

The V gene is TRBV4-3, the J gene TRBJ2-1; D is unresolved. Trimming removed 0 bases at V and 4 bases at J, with 13 bases between. The CDR3 runs to 16 residues. Germline V gene lookup returns CDR1 LGHNA and CDR2 YSLEER. The CDR3 loop is CASSQDYPYRYNEQFF. CDR3 DNA: TGCGCCAGCAGCCAAGATTACCCCTATCGGTACAATGAGCAGTTCTTC.

This clonotype was found many times. The rearrangement uses TRBV3-1 and TRBJ2-7; 10 positions agree with TRBD1. Germline CDR1 LGHDT, CDR2 YNNKEL (reference sequence). The J segment lost 2 bases and the V segment lost 3 bases, leaving 1 base of the junction unmatched. CDR3 size: 14 residues. Here the CDR3 reads CASSQGQGPYEQYF. The DNA of the CDR3 is TGTGCCAGCAGCCAGGGACAGGGGCCCTACGAGCAGTACTTC.

The chain carries TRBV3-1 and TRBJ1-2, with TRBD1 matching 8 bases. Trimming took 0 bases from V and 4 from J; bases not matched to a gene: 4. Germline lookup yields CDR1 LGHDT and CDR2 YNNKEL (reference sequence). This CDR3 comprises 15 residues. Written as DNA, the CDR3 is TGTGCCAGCAGCCAAGACGGGACAGGACTCTATGGCTACACCTTC. Translated: CASSQDGTGLYGYTF.

Worth noting for this clonotype: One base away lies a much larger clone, so this may be a sequencing read error. The chain has TRBV10-3 and TRBJ2-7; the D gene is possibly TRBD2 (6 bases). There are 15 residues in the CDR3. Germline V gene data show CDR1 as ENHRY and CDR2 as SYGVKD. CDR3: CASSDSGTPRSERYF. DNA of the CDR3: TGTGCCAGCAGTGATTCCGGGACTCCCCGCAGCGAGCGGTACTTC.

Many counts were recorded for this clonotype. J is TRBJ2-3 and V is TRBV2; the D gene is possibly TRBD2 (5 bases). This CDR3 is 14 amino acids long. V gave up 6 bases and J gave up 0 bases, with 10 bases separating them. Germline CDR1 reads SNHLY; CDR2 reads FYNNEI. The CDR3 DNA reads TGTGCCAGCAGAGGAGGACCGAGCACAGATACGCAGTATTTT. Its translation: CASRGGPSTDTQYF.

This clonotype was recorded at least ten times. The chain joins TRBV2 to TRBJ2-1; 8 bases are a match to TRBD1. Trimming removed 4 bases from V and 1 base from J; junction bases left unmatched: 0. CDR1 and CDR2 from the germline V gene are SNHLY and FYNNEI. CDR3 length: 14 amino acids. The CDR3 DNA follows: TGTGCCAGCAGTGGACAGGGGTCCTACAATGAGCAGTTCTTC. Encoded protein: CASSGQGSYNEQFF.

The sample holds many counts of this clonotype. The chain joins TRBV12-3 or TRBV12-4 to TRBJ1-4; no clear D gene. The V and J ends lost 7 bases and 8 bases respectively, with 17 bases between them. This CDR3 spans 14 amino acids. CDR3 sequence: CASTEGGFYEKLFF. The CDR3 nucleotides are TGTGCCAGCACTGAGGGAGGGTTTTACGAAAAACTGTTTTTT.